This T cell receptor (beta chain) comes out of a study of shared clonotypes between healthy human individuals. Sequencing used immunoSEQ multiplex PCR; TCRdb keeps in-frame clones, though not all of them. The sample includes roughly 2.2 million clones, more than 80% of them seen just once. This clone has a single count. Caucasian adults residing in Nashville, Tennessee made up all the donors. Germline lookup yields CDR1 SNHLY and CDR2 FYNNEI. The CDR3 has 15 residues. J gave up 5 bases and V 3 bases, and 4 bases lay outside the gene matches. The chain couples TRBV2 to TRBJ2-1, with 10 nucleotides matching TRBD2. Sequenced material: naive CD4+ T cells from PBMCs. The subset was: CD45RA+ positively selected. The TCR comes from a young man in good health. Some clones in this sample may be carry-over from other donors' samples. The CDR3 is CASSDRTSGHNEQFF. For the CDR3, the DNA is TGTGCCAGCAGTGATCGGACTAGCGGTCACAATGAGCAGTTCTTC.